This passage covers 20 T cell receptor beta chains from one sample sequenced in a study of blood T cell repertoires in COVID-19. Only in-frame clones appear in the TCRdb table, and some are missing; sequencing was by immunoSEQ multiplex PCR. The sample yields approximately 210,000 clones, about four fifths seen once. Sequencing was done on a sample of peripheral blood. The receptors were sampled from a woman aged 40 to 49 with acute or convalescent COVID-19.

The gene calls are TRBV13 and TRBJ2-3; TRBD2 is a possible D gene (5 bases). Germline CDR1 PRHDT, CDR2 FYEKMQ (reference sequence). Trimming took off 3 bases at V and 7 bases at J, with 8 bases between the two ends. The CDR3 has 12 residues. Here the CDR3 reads CASSFEGNTQYF. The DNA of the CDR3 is TGTGCCAGCAGCTTTGAGGGAAATACGCAGTATTTT.

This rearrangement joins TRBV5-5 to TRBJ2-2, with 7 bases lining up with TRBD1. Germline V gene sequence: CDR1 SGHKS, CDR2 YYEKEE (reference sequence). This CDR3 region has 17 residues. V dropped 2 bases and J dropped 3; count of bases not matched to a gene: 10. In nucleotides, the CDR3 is TGTGCCAGCAGCTTCCCTCAAGGGGGCAGGGACACCGGGGAGCTGTTTTTT. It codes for CASSFPQGGRDTGELFF.

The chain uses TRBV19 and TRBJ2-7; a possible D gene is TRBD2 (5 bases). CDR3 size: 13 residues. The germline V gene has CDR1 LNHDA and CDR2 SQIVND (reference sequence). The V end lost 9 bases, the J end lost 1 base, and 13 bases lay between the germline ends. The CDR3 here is CASTGGNSYEQYF. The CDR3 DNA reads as TGTGCCAGCACTGGAGGTAATTCCTACGAGCAGTACTTC.

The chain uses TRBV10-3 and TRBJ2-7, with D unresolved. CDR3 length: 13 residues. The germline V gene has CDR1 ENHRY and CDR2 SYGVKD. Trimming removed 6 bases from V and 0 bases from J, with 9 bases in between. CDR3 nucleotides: TGTGCCATCAGCCTAAGTAGCTCCTACGAGCAGTACTTC. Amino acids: CAISLSSSYEQYF.

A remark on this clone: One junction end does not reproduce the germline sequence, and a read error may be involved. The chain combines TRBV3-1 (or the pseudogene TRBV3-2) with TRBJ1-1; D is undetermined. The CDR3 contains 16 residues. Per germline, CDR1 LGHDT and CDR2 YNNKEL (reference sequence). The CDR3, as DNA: TGTGCCAGCAGCCATAACAATGCCGATATGAACGCTGAAGCTTTCTTT. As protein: CASSHNNADMNAEAFF.

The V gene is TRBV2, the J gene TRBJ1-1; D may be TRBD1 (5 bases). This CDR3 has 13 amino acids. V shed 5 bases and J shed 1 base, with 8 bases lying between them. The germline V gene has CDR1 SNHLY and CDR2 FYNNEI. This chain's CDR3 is CASSLDRNTEAFF. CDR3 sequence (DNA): TGTGCCAGCAGTCTCGACAGGAACACTGAAGCTTTCTTT.

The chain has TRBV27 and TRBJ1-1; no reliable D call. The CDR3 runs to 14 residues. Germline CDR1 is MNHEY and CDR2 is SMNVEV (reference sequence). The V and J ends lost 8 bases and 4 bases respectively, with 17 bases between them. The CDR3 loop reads CASGDRAGGTEAFF. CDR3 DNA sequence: TGTGCCAGCGGAGATCGGGCAGGAGGCACTGAAGCTTTCTTT.

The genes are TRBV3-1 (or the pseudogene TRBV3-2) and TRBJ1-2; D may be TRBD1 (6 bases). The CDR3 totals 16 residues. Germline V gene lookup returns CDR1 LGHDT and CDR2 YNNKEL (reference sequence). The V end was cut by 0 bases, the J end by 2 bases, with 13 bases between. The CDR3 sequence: CASSQDFLQGNYGYTF. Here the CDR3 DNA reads TGTGCCAGCAGCCAAGATTTTCTCCAGGGGAACTATGGCTACACCTTC.

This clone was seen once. CDR3 loop: CASSEGTPGDEQFF. The CDR3 coding sequence is TGCGCCAGCAGTGAGGGGACCCCAGGGGATGAGCAGTTCTTC. The rearrangement joins TRBV10-1 to TRBJ2-1; D might be TRBD1 (6 bases). Per the germline V gene, CDR1 is WNHNN and CDR2 is SYGVQD (reference sequence). There are 14 residues in the CDR3. Between the trimmed V and J ends, which lost 2 bases and 8 bases, there was a span of 13 bases.

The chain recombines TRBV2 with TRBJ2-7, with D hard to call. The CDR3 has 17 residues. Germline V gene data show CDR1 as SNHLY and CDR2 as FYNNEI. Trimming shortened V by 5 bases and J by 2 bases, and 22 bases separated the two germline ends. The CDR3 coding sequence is TGTGCCAGCAGTAGAAGAATTCTCGCGCTGAGGACCTACGAGCAGTACTTC. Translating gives CASSRRILALRTYEQYF.

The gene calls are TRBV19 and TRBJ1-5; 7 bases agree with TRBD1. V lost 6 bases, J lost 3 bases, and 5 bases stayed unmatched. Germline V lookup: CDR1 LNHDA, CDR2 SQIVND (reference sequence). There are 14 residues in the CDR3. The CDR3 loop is CASRKGALNQPQHF. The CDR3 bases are TGTGCCAGTAGAAAGGGGGCACTCAATCAGCCCCAGCATTTT. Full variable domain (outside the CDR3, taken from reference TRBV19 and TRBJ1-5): DGGITQSPKYLFRKEGQNVTLSCEQNLNHDAMYWYRQDPGQGLRLIYYSQIVNDFQKGDIAEGYSVSREKKESFPLTVTSAQKNPTAFYLCASRKGALNQPQHFGDGTRLSIL.

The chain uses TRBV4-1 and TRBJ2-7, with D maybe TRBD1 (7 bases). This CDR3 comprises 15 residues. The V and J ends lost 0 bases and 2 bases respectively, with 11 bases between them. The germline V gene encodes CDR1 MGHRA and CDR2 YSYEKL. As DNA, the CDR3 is TGCGCCAGCAGCCAAGATCCCAGGGGGGCCTACGAGCAGTACTTC. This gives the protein CASSQDPRGAYEQYF.

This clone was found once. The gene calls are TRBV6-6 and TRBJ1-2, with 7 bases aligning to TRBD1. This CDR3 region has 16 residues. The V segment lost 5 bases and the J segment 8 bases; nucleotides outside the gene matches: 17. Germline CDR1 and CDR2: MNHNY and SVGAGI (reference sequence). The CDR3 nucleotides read TGTGCCAGCAGTATTCAGGGGGGAAAGAAATTTCGGGGCTACACCTTC. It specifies CASSIQGGKKFRGYTF.

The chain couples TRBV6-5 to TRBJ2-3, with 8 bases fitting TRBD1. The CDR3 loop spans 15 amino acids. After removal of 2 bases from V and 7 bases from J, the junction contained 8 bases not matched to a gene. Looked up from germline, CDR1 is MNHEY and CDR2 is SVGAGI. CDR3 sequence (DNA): TGTGCCAGCAGTTACGGGACGACAGGGGCAAATACGCAGTATTTT. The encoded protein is CASSYGTTGANTQYF.

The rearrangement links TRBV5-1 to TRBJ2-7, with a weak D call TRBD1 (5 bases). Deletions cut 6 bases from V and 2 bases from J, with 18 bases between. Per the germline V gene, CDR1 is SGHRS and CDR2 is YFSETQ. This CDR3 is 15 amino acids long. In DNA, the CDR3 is TGCGCCAGCAAACCCTGGGGCGGAGAACCCTACGAGCAGTACTTC. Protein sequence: CASKPWGGEPYEQYF.

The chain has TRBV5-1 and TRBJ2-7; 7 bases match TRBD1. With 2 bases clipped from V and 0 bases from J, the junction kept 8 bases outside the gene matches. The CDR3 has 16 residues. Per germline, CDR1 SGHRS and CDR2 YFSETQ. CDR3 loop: CASSFADRVSSYEQYF. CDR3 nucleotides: TGCGCCAGCAGCTTTGCCGACAGGGTGAGCTCCTACGAGCAGTACTTC.

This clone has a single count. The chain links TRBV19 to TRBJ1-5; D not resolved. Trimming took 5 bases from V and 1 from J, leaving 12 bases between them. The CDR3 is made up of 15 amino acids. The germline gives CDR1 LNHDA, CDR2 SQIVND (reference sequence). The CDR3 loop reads CASSGAHASNQPQHF. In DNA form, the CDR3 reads TGTGCCAGTAGTGGAGCCCATGCAAGCAATCAGCCCCAGCATTTT. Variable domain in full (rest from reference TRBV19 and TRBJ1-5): DGGITQSPKYLFRKEGQNVTLSCEQNLNHDAMYWYRQDPGQGLRLIYYSQIVNDFQKGDIAEGYSVSREKKESFPLTVTSAQKNPTAFYLCASSGAHASNQPQHFGDGTRLSIL.

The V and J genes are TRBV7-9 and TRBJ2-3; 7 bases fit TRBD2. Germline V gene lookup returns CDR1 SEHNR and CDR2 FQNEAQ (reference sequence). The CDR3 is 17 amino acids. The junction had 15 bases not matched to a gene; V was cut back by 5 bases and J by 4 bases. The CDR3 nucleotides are TGTGCCAGCAGCACTTCCATGGGAGGGGACCTTCCAGATACGCAGTATTTT. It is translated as CASSTSMGGDLPDTQYF. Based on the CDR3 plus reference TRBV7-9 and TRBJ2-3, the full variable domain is DTGVSQNPRHKITKRGQNVTFRCDPISEHNRLYWYRQTLGQGPEFLTYFQNEAQLEKSRLLSDRFSAERPKGSFSTLEIQRTEQGDSAMYLCASSTSMGGDLPDTQYFGPGTRLTVL.

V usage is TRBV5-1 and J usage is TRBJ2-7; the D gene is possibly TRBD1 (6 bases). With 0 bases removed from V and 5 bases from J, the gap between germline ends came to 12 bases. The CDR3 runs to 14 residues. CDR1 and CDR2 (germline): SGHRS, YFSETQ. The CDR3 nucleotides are TGCGCCAGCAGCTTGGACAGGGATATCAACGAGCAGTACTTC. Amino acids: CASSLDRDINEQYF. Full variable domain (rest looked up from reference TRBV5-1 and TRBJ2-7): KAGVTQTPRYLIKTRGQQVTLSCSPISGHRSVSWYQQTPGQGLQFLFEYFSETQRNKGNFPGRFSGRQFSNSRSEMNVSTLELGDSALYLCASSLDRDINEQYFGPGTRLTVT.

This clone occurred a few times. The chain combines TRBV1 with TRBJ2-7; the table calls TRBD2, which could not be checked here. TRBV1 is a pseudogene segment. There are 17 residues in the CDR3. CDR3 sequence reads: CTSSQGWICAPGYEQYF. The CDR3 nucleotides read TGCACCAGCAGCCAAGGGTGGATTTGCGCACCGGGCTACGAGCAGTACTTC.